These T cell receptor beta chains were read from a single sample in a study of T cell responses to AZD1222 COVID-19 vaccine. The repertoire was sequenced with immunoSEQ multiplex PCR; TCRdb's copy has only in-frame clones and lacks some. The top ten clones hold roughly a tenth of a sample with 150,000 to 200,000 clones, approximately 92% of them seen once. The sequencing used peripheral blood, collected on day 0 of AZD1222 vaccination. These receptors were taken from an adult in good health. Both conserved end residues are part of each CDR3. The D gene is left open where the match is weak. Expanded clones get a size class; other rows say once, few or many, or leave the size out.

J: TRBJ2-2
V: TRBV6-1
D: -
size: few
DNA: TGTGCCAGCAGTGAAGCCGGGAACACCGGGGAGCTGTTTTTT
CDR3: CASSEAGNTGELFF

J: TRBJ1-2
V: TRBV7-9
D: TRBD1
size: -
DNA: TGTGCCAGCAGCGAGGGGACAGGGGGCTTCTATGGCTACACCTTC
CDR3: CASSEGTGGFYGYTF

J: TRBJ1-3
V: TRBV19
D: -
size: -
DNA: TGTGCCAGTAGTATGGGTCTCCGAGACACCATATATTTT
CDR3: CASSMGLRDTIYF

J: TRBJ2-2
V: TRBV12-3/TRBV12-4
D: TRBD1
size: few
DNA: TGTGCCAGCAGCCTACAGGGGACCGGGGAGCTGTTTTTT
CDR3: CASSLQGTGELFF

J: TRBJ1-2
V: TRBV27
D: TRBD1
size: once
DNA: TGTGCCAGCAGCACAGGGGCGTTCTATGGCTACACCTTC
CDR3: CASSTGAFYGYTF

J: TRBJ2-5
V: TRBV10-3
D: TRBD2
size: -
DNA: TGTGCCATCAGTGACCTAGCGGGGAAACAAGAGACCCAGTACTTC
CDR3: CAISDLAGKQETQYF

J: TRBJ1-3
V: TRBV7-2
D: -
size: -
DNA: TGTGCCAGCAGCCTTAGAGGATCTGGGGCGAGCTCTGGAAACACCATATATTTT
CDR3: CASSLRGSGASSGNTIYF

J: TRBJ1-5
V: TRBV9
D: -
size: -
DNA: TGTGCCAGCAGCGTAGGAGGCCAGAATGAGCCCCAGCATTTT
CDR3: CASSVGGQNEPQHF

J: TRBJ1-1
V: TRBV19
D: -
size: -
DNA: TGTGCCAGTAGTATAGATCCCGGGAACACTGAAGCTTTCTTT
CDR3: CASSIDPGNTEAFF

J: TRBJ1-4
V: TRBV1
D: -
size: -
DNA: TGCACCAGCAGCCGTGGACAGGGGGATGAAAAACTGTTTTTT
CDR3: CTSSRGQGDEKLFF

J: TRBJ1-1
V: TRBV28
D: -
size: -
DNA: TGTGCCAGCAGTTTAGGGGGGGGTGTTGAAGCTTTCTTT
CDR3: CASSLGGGVEAFF

J: TRBJ2-1
V: TRBV7-9
D: -
size: -
DNA: TGTGCCAGCAGCCCAGTTGGCGGACGCTCCTACAATGAGCAGTTCTTC
CDR3: CASSPVGGRSYNEQFF

J: TRBJ2-1
V: TRBV10-3
D: TRBD2
size: -
DNA: TGTGCCATCACCGGGACTAGCGCTAATGAGCAGTTCTTC
CDR3: CAITGTSANEQFF

J: TRBJ1-4
V: TRBV3-1/TRBV3-2
D: TRBD1
size: once
DNA: TGTGCCAGCAGCTCTCTCCCGCGGACAGGGGACGAAAAACTGTTTTTT
CDR3: CASSSLPRTGDEKLFF

J: TRBJ1-2
V: TRBV7-9
D: -
size: -
DNA: TGTGCCAGCAGCTCAACTTTCGCTAACTATGGCTACACCTTC
CDR3: CASSSTFANYGYTF

J: TRBJ1-2
V: TRBV7-9
D: TRBD1
size: -
DNA: TGTGCCAGCAGCTTAGCCCTACAGGGGGCGGTCTATGGCTACACCTTC
CDR3: CASSLALQGAVYGYTF

J: TRBJ2-5
V: TRBV5-1
D: -
size: -
DNA: TGCGCCAGCAGGTCCCACGCTAAAGAGACCCAGTACTTC
CDR3: CASRSHAKETQYF

J: TRBJ2-7
V: TRBV2
D: TRBD1
size: -
DNA: TGTGCCAGCAGGGGGACAGTTCTTCCTTACGAGCAGTACTTC
CDR3: CASRGTVLPYEQYF

J: TRBJ1-5
V: TRBV30
D: TRBD1
size: -
DNA: TGTGCCTGGAGTGCGGACAGGGGGCGACGGCAGCCCCAGCATTTT
CDR3: CAWSADRGRRQPQHF

J: TRBJ1-2
V: TRBV7-2
D: -
size: once
DNA: TGTGCCAGCAGCTTAGATGGGGTCGGATATGGCTACACCTTC
CDR3: CASSLDGVGYGYTF

J: TRBJ1-5
V: TRBV6-2/TRBV6-3
D: TRBD1
size: -
DNA: TGTGCCAGCAGTCTACAGGGGAGGGGGCAGCCCCAGCATTTT
CDR3: CASSLQGRGQPQHF

J: TRBJ2-7
V: TRBV9
D: TRBD1
size: -
DNA: TGTGCCAGCAGCGTAAGGGACAGGGACCACGAGCAGTACTTC
CDR3: CASSVRDRDHEQYF

J: TRBJ2-5
V: TRBV21-1
D: -
size: -
DNA: TGTGCCAGCAGCACCCATCCAGGGAGGCGAGAGACCCAGTACTTC
CDR3: CASSTHPGRRETQYF

J: TRBJ2-1
V: TRBV27
D: -
size: once
DNA: TGTGCCAGTTCCCCTCGGGGGACACTATACAATGAGCAGTTCTTC
CDR3: CASSPRGTLYNEQFF

J: TRBJ2-7
V: TRBV27
D: TRBD2
size: -
DNA: TGTGCCAGCAGTGAATTACTAGCGGGTACCTACGAGCAGTACTTC
CDR3: CASSELLAGTYEQYF

J: TRBJ2-1
V: TRBV6-4
D: TRBD2
size: -
DNA: TGTGCCAGCAGGCCTAGCGGGGGCTATTTAAGCTCCTACAATGAGCAGTTCTTC
CDR3: CASRPSGGYLSSYNEQFF

J: TRBJ2-2
V: TRBV21-1
D: -
size: -
DNA: TGTGCCAGCAGCAAAGAGGAGCGGGAGGGCGAGGAAACCGGGGAGCTGTTTTTT
CDR3: CASSKEEREGEETGELFF

J: TRBJ2-3
V: TRBV27
D: -
size: -
DNA: TGTGCCAGCAGTTTATGGGCCAACACAGATACGCAGTATTTT
CDR3: CASSLWANTDTQYF

J: TRBJ1-2
V: TRBV11-2
D: -
size: few
DNA: TGTGCCAGCAGCCCACGGTCCACCACAGTAAGGGTTACCGATGGCTACACCTTC
CDR3: CASSPRSTTVRVTDGYTF

J: TRBJ1-2
V: TRBV5-1
D: -
size: -
DNA: TGCGCCAGCAGCTTGGCCGTGAGGGGGGTCTCGGATGGCTACACCTTC
CDR3: CASSLAVRGVSDGYTF

J: TRBJ1-2
V: TRBV6-6
D: -
size: -
DNA: TGTGCCAGCAGTCCAAGGACGGAGTTAGCTAACTATGGCTACACCTTC
CDR3: CASSPRTELANYGYTF

J: TRBJ2-2
V: TRBV6-2/TRBV6-3
D: -
size: -
DNA: TGTGCCAGCAGCCCTGAAGCCGGGGAGCTGTTTTTT
CDR3: CASSPEAGELFF

J: TRBJ2-1
V: TRBV7-9
D: TRBD1
size: -
DNA: TGTGCCAGCAGCCGTCGGACAGGGGACTCAAATGAGCAGTTCTTC
CDR3: CASSRRTGDSNEQFF

J: TRBJ1-2
V: TRBV7-9
D: -
size: -
DNA: TGTGCCAGCAGCTTAAGCATGGACTACACCTTC
CDR3: CASSLSMDYTF

J: TRBJ1-1
V: TRBV30
D: -
size: -
DNA: TGTGCCTGGACAGGACAGATGAACACTGAAGCTTTCTTT
CDR3: CAWTGQMNTEAFF

J: TRBJ1-2
V: TRBV19
D: TRBD1
size: -
DNA: TGTGCCAGTAGTCTATTCGCCGGGACAGGGACCTATGGCTACACCTTC
CDR3: CASSLFAGTGTYGYTF

J: TRBJ2-7
V: TRBV6-5
D: TRBD1
size: -
DNA: TGTGCCAGCAGCGGGACAGGGCGATGGGAGCAGTACTTC
CDR3: CASSGTGRWEQYF

J: TRBJ1-4
V: TRBV18
D: -
size: -
DNA: TGTGCCAGCTCACCAAACAGGGTTATGGAAAAACTGTTTTTT
CDR3: CASSPNRVMEKLFF

J: TRBJ1-2
V: TRBV6-5
D: -
size: -
DNA: TGTGCCAGCAGTTCGGTCCCAGGGGATGGCTACACCTTC
CDR3: CASSSVPGDGYTF

J: TRBJ1-1
V: TRBV12-3/TRBV12-4
D: -
size: -
DNA: TGTGCCAGCAGTCTCCTCATGAACACTGAAGCTTTCTTT
CDR3: CASSLLMNTEAFF

J: TRBJ2-7
V: TRBV3-1/TRBV3-2
D: -
size: -
DNA: TGTGCCAGCAGCCCCGGGTCTCCAGGCTCCTACGAGCAGTACTTC
CDR3: CASSPGSPGSYEQYF

J: TRBJ1-4
V: TRBV6-5
D: TRBD1
size: -
DNA: TGTGCCAGCCTCTCTCCGACAGGGTCCAACCTGTTTTTT
CDR3: CASLSPTGSNLFF

J: TRBJ2-1
V: TRBV29-1
D: TRBD2
size: few
DNA: TGCAGCGGGGGGACTAGCGGTAACAATGAGCAGTTCTTC
CDR3: CSGGTSGNNEQFF

J: TRBJ2-7
V: TRBV15
D: TRBD2
size: once
DNA: TGTGCCACCAGCTCCTCTAGCGGGGCCTCCTACGAGCAGTACTTC
CDR3: CATSSSSGASYEQYF

J: TRBJ1-1
V: TRBV19
D: -
size: -
DNA: TGTGCCAGTAAAGGACGGAGGAACACTGAAGCTTTCTTT
CDR3: CASKGRRNTEAFF

J: TRBJ1-5
V: TRBV7-2
D: -
size: -
DNA: TGTGCCAGCGGAAGACATTGGTCTCCCCCTAACCCCCCCGATTCGCCCCAGCATTTT
CDR3: CASGRHWSPPNPPDSPQHF

J: TRBJ1-2
V: TRBV15
D: TRBD1
size: -
DNA: TGTGCCACCAGCAGAGACAGGGGGAACTATGGCTACACCTTC
CDR3: CATSRDRGNYGYTF

J: TRBJ1-1
V: TRBV18
D: -
size: -
DNA: TGTGCCAGCTCAGACCATAGGGACATGAACACTGAAGCTTTCTTT
CDR3: CASSDHRDMNTEAFF

J: TRBJ1-1
V: TRBV7-9
D: -
size: -
DNA: TGTGCCAGCAGCTCAATGAACAGGAACACTGAAGCTTTCTTT
CDR3: CASSSMNRNTEAFF

J: TRBJ2-7
V: TRBV28
D: -
size: -
DNA: TGTGCCAGCAGTTTGTCCAGGATCCACGAGCAGTACTTC
CDR3: CASSLSRIHEQYF

J: TRBJ1-2
V: TRBV27
D: -
size: once
DNA: TGTGCCAGCAGTTTATCAGGGGCCCAAAACTATGGCTACACCTTC
CDR3: CASSLSGAQNYGYTF